This TCR beta chain was captured by sequencing in a study of response to subunit inactivated influenza vaccine listed by TCRdb under 2018. Concerning the study at large: Deep quantitative T cell receptor repertoire profiling was used in the study to track responses to a trivalent subunit inactivated influenza vaccine. What the research found in general, with its limitations: The authors suggested that each seasonal influenza vaccination may recruit only a limited number of new T cells.

Inclusive of the bounding cysteine and phenylalanine, the CDR3 is 16 residues long. The only DNA kept is the CDR3, 48 bases in frame from the first base. V is clipped by 0 bases and J by 5 bases, and the sequence between their germline boundaries is 16 bases long. CDR1 LGHNA and CDR2 YSLEER were looked up in the germline V gene. In the case of this clonotype: The clone's antigen remains unknown. Base qualities are not at hand, and no much larger clone is one base apart.

Libraries were constructed by RT-PCR. Instrument used: Illumina HiSeq 2500. TCRdb passed the public sequencing reads through fastp at Q25 and MiXCR, retaining productive beta sequences. Rows are unified per CDR3 protein, each entry keeping the most common DNA and genes. Recorded for this sample are fewer than 800,000 distinct CDR3 sequences; approximately 14% of them occurred a single time. Roughly 11% of the sample lies in the top ten. The input for sequencing was PBMCs from blood, taken 11 to 12 days after vaccination. This receptor was obtained from a man in his forties or fifties who received an inactivated influenza vaccine. Donor details come from another sample of the same person, matched by shared clones. The V gene is TRBV4-3 and the J gene is TRBJ1-1, with TRBD1 as a weak D call on 5 bases. The sequenced DNA is TGCGCCAGCAGCCAAGACCCCCCGGGGAGGGGAACTGAAGCTTTCTTT. This translates into CASSQDPPGRGTEAFF.